This TCR delta chain derives from a study of γδ T cells in repeated Plasmodium falciparum infection. TCRdb redid clone calling on the multiplex PCR reads using CATT. Of 53,000 or so delta-chain clones in the sample, about 1.9% were seen once. Germline assignment: CDR1 GEAIGNYY and CDR2 EKD. The CDR3 has 20 residues. The trim removed 3 bases at V and 0 bases at J, leaving 21 bases unmatched. Study results and caveats: Malian children's Vdelta2-negative repertoires appeared more expanded and less diverse than Australians'. Vdelta2-negative gammadelta repertoires, largely Vdelta1+, seemingly showed infection-driven waves of new clonal selection.

With regard to this clone: The target antigen is unknown. TCRdb has a much larger clone's protein, which differs at residue 11 from the translation of this DNA, likely because of a read error; what is shown is the protein translated from the DNA.

Flow sorting of PBMC yielded separate Vgamma9/Vdelta2+ and Vdelta2-negative gammadelta T cell populations for bulk repertoire analysis. V is TRDV2 and J is TRDJ1; 7 bases fit TRDD3. Germline matching of the DNA provided the J gene here, since TCRdb leaves it blank. The sample was gamma-delta T cells from blood. The sequence was obtained from a pool of human donors (malaria-infected and uninfected, not separated). The CDR3 reads CACDSVLGPDCGPYTDKLIF. The CDR3 coding sequence is TGTGCCTGTGACTCCGTACTGGGGCCCGACTGTGGTCCGTACACCGATAAACTCATCTTT.